The 23 T cell receptor beta chains presented below share a single source sample, sequenced in a study of T cell changes during pregnancy in multiple sclerosis. Sequencing used immunoSEQ multiplex PCR; TCRdb keeps in-frame clones, though not all of them. This sample has tens of thousands of clones, with 90% to 95% found just once. Sequenced material: peripheral blood, taken after pregnancy. The receptors derive from a female donor in good health, enrolled as a control in a pregnancy study.

The chain has TRBV7-3 and TRBJ1-2; D may be TRBD1 (6 bases). The germline CDR1 and CDR2 sequences are SGHTA and FQGTGA. Trimming left V 5 bases short and J 2 bases short, with 18 bases between. There are 16 residues in the CDR3. CDR3: CASSPSGESLNYGYTF. CDR3 in DNA: TGTGCCAGCAGCCCATCAGGGGAAAGCTTGAACTATGGCTACACCTTC.

This clone is a singleton in its sample. This chain links TRBV7-9 with TRBJ2-1, with TRBD1 matching over 9 bases. The V gene's germline CDR1 is SEHNR and CDR2 FQNEAQ (reference sequence). This CDR3 has 15 amino acids. With 3 bases clipped from V and 8 bases from J, the junction kept 8 bases outside the gene matches. CDR3 loop: CASSFRQGEYHEQFF. The CDR3 region has the DNA TGTGCCAGCAGCTTCCGACAGGGGGAGTACCATGAGCAGTTCTTC.

The chain recombines TRBV5-6 with TRBJ1-4; 8 bases agree with TRBD1. The V gene end was trimmed by 4 bases and the J gene end by 6 bases; junction bases not matched to a gene: 2. Germline V gene data show CDR1 as SGHDT and CDR2 as YYEEEE. The CDR3 consists of 13 residues. The CDR3 is CASSPDRDEKLFF. The CDR3 DNA sequence: TGTGCCAGCAGCCCGGACAGGGATGAAAAACTGTTTTTT.

The J gene is TRBJ2-1, the V gene TRBV4-1, with TRBD1 matching 7 bases. The CDR3 contains 15 residues. J was trimmed by 4 bases and V by 2 bases; bases with no gene match: 5. The germline gives CDR1 MGHRA, CDR2 YSYEKL. The CDR3: CASSQNRGRYNEQFF. The CDR3 DNA reads TGCGCCAGCAGCCAAAACAGGGGCCGATACAATGAGCAGTTCTTC.

V and J are TRBV6-1 and TRBJ2-7, with D possibly TRBD1 on 5 matching bases. The CDR3 consists of 17 residues. The V and J ends lost 4 bases and 2 bases respectively, with 21 bases between them. Germline loops: CDR1 MNHNS, CDR2 SASEGT. CDR3 loop: CASSAFNERQQPYEQYF. The CDR3 DNA sequence: TGTGCCAGCAGTGCCTTCAACGAAAGACAGCAACCCTACGAGCAGTACTTC.

This chain connects TRBV19 to TRBJ1-1; D gene uncertain. The ends were cut back, 5 bases at V and 3 bases at J, with 10 bases in the middle. The CDR3 contains 13 residues. CDR1 and CDR2 (germline): LNHDA, SQIVND (reference sequence). The DNA for the CDR3 is TGTGCCAGTAGTTTGAAGGGAGACACTGAAGCTTTCTTT. Protein sequence: CASSLKGDTEAFF.

The rearrangement uses TRBV1 and TRBJ2-2; the table names TRBD2, a call not compared with the DNA. TRBV1 is a documented pseudogene. The length of the CDR3 is 14 residues. The CDR3 protein is CTSRGRGAPGELFF. CDR3 in DNA: TGCACCAGCAGAGGGCGGGGGGCTCCCGGGGAGCTGTTTTTT.

The rearrangement joins TRBV18 to TRBJ2-7; 12 positions match TRBD1. The CDR3 is 15 residues long. The ends lost 1 base at V and 6 bases at J; junction bases unmatched: 4. CDR1 is KGHSH and CDR2 is LQKENI in the germline V gene. This CDR3 reads CASSPRGTGGTEQYF. The CDR3 DNA follows: TGTGCCAGCTCACCACGGGGGACAGGGGGCACCGAGCAGTACTTC.

The chain combines TRBV7-9 with TRBJ1-1, with TRBD1 identical over 8 bases. This CDR3 is built from 15 residues. Trimming took 8 bases from V and 1 from J; bases not matched to a gene: 9. Germline CDR1 and CDR2: SEHNR and FQNEAQ (reference sequence). The CDR3 sequence: CASGDEGTGNTEAFF. The CDR3 region has the DNA TGTGCCAGCGGCGACGAAGGGACAGGGAACACTGAAGCTTTCTTT.

The chain joins TRBV7-2 to TRBJ1-6; 7 bases are a match to TRBD1. This CDR3 comprises 17 residues. From germline, CDR1 is SGHTA and CDR2 FQGNSA. V shed 5 bases, J shed 5 bases, and the junction held 12 bases outside the gene matches. For the CDR3, the DNA is TGTGCCAGCAGCCCTCCGGAGGGGACAGCGAATAATTCACCCCTCCACTTT. Amino acid sequence: CASSPPEGTANNSPLHF.

The V and J genes are TRBV4-3 and TRBJ2-1; perhaps TRBD1 as D (7 bases). The germline V and J ends were trimmed by 1 base and 7 bases, with 14 bases remaining between them. The CDR3 totals 15 residues. From germline, CDR1 is LGHNA and CDR2 YSLEER. This CDR3 is CASSQAGRGRNEQFF. The CDR3, as DNA: TGCGCCAGCAGCCAAGCGGGCAGGGGGAGGAATGAGCAGTTCTTC.

This chain uses TRBV7-9 with TRBJ2-7; D uncertain. V lost 1 base and J lost 0, with 7 bases in between. The CDR3 runs to 14 residues. Per germline, CDR1 SEHNR and CDR2 FQNEAQ (reference sequence). The CDR3 DNA sequence: TGTGCCAGCAGCTTAGTTGCGAGCTCCTACGAGCAGTACTTC. Translated: CASSLVASSYEQYF.

V usage is TRBV6-4 and J usage is TRBJ1-5; D is uncertain. This CDR3 has 14 residues. V lost 0 bases, J lost 6 bases, and 9 bases lay in between. CDR1 and CDR2 (germline): MRHNA, SNTAGT. The CDR3 region is CASSDSIGVQPQHF. CDR3 bases: TGTGCCAGCAGTGACTCGATCGGGGTTCAGCCCCAGCATTTT.

V gene TRBV5-6 combines with J gene TRBJ2-1; unclear D gene. Trimming stripped 4 bases from V and 4 bases from J, with 6 bases between. Germline values: CDR1 SGHDT, CDR2 YYEEEE. This CDR3 contains 12 residues. The CDR3: CASSRVYNEQFF. In DNA form, the CDR3 reads TGTGCCAGCAGCCGGGTATACAATGAGCAGTTCTTC. The full variable domain, with the rest looked up from reference TRBV5-6 and TRBJ2-1, is DAGVTQSPTHLIKTRGQQVTLRCSPKSGHDTVSWYQQALGQGPQFIFQYYEEEERQRGNFPDRFSGHQFPNYSSELNVNALLLGDSALYLCASSRVYNEQFFGPGTRLTVL.

This chain uses TRBV30 with TRBJ2-2, with D possibly being TRBD1 (6 bases). The germline V gene has CDR1 GTSNPN and CDR2 SVGIG (reference sequence). CDR3 length equals 14 residues. Trimming took off 5 bases at V and 3 bases at J, with 13 bases between the two ends. The CDR3 region has the DNA TGTGCCTGGGGCAGGGGAAGGTACACCGGGGAGCTGTTTTTT. Amino acid sequence: CAWGRGRYTGELFF.

The chain links TRBV7-9 to TRBJ1-2; D is unclear. Germline V gene sequence: CDR1 SEHNR, CDR2 FQNEAQ (reference sequence). This CDR3 has 12 amino acids. Between the trimmed V and J ends, which lost 3 bases and 5 bases, there was a span of 7 bases. The CDR3 loop is CASSLEGYGYTF. CDR3 nucleotide sequence: TGTGCCAGCAGCTTGGAGGGTTATGGCTACACCTTC.

This clone was found once. V usage is TRBV19 and J usage is TRBJ2-3; 11 bases line up with TRBD2. The junction had 9 bases not matched to a gene; V was cut back by 6 bases and J by 7 bases. The CDR3 has 15 residues. Germline V gene data show CDR1 as LNHDA and CDR2 as SQIVND (reference sequence). The CDR3 DNA follows: TGTGCCAGTAGAAATAGCGGGGGGGCCGTGTATACGCAGTATTTT. It translates to CASRNSGGAVYTQYF.

The chain recombines TRBV9 with TRBJ1-2; TRBD1 is a possible D gene (5 bases). The CDR3 contains 14 residues. CDR1 is SGDLS and CDR2 is YYNGEE in the germline V gene. Trimming removed 3 bases at V and 0 bases at J, with 9 bases between. CDR3 sequence: CASSAAGSNYGYTF. For the CDR3, the DNA is TGTGCCAGCAGCGCAGCAGGGTCTAACTATGGCTACACCTTC.

This clone was observed a single time. The chain carries TRBV5-1 and TRBJ2-4, with 10 bases fitting TRBD1. Germline loops: CDR1 SGHRS, CDR2 YFSETQ. V gave up 5 bases and J gave up 6 bases; unmatched junction bases: 17. The CDR3 is 18 residues long. The CDR3 loop is CASSRGEPGTGVGNIQYF. Written as DNA, the CDR3 is TGCGCCAGCAGTCGAGGGGAGCCCGGGACAGGGGTGGGAAACATTCAGTACTTC.

This chain joins TRBV4-2 and TRBJ2-3; D might be TRBD2 (7 bases). The CDR3 extends over 17 amino acids. The V end was cut by 0 bases, the J end by 2 bases, with 15 bases between. Germline V CDR1 and CDR2: LGHNA, YNFKEQ. The CDR3 loop reads CASSQDFSGGPTDTQYF. Written as DNA, the CDR3 is TGTGCCAGCAGCCAAGACTTCTCCGGGGGGCCCACAGATACGCAGTATTTT.

The chain uses TRBV5-1 and TRBJ1-5; TRBD1 might be the D (5 bases). Looked up from germline, CDR1 is SGHRS and CDR2 is YFSETQ. V dropped 4 bases and J dropped 3 bases, with 11 bases sitting between them. The CDR3 consists of 14 residues. The CDR3, as DNA: TGCGCCAGCAGCCCTGACAGCCCCAATCAGCCCCAGCATTTT. Amino acids: CASSPDSPNQPQHF.

The rearrangement links TRBV12-5 to TRBJ1-1; D gene ambiguous. Between the trimmed V and J ends, which lost 3 bases and 9 bases, there was a span of 17 bases. The CDR3 covers 14 residues. Germline V CDR1 and CDR2: LGHNT, FRNRAP. CDR3 loop: CASGLDTKLRQAFF. The CDR3 DNA reads TGTGCTAGTGGTTTAGACACCAAACTCAGGCAAGCTTTCTTT.

The gene calls are TRBV4-3 and TRBJ2-7; 7 positions agree with TRBD1. V lost 8 bases, J lost 6 bases, and 4 bases stayed unmatched. Germline lookup yields CDR1 LGHNA and CDR2 YSLEER. The CDR3 is 11 residues long. The CDR3 is CASLGQFEQYF. The DNA for the CDR3 is TGCGCCAGCCTGGGACAGTTCGAGCAGTACTTC.